What follows is one TCR beta chain and its context. These data belong to a study of blood T cell repertoires in COVID-19. For the study at large: Samples taken during acute and convalescent COVID-19 were collected in the United States, Italy and Spain. Sample material is recorded as cDNA or gDNA derived from T cells, B-cell-depleted T cells, or PBMCs.

The V segment lost 1 base and the J segment 1 base; nucleotides outside the gene matches: 7. The CDR3 has 17 residues. Germline lookup yields CDR1 KGHDR and CDR2 SFDVKD. Patients from Seattle were sampled longitudinally, starting during active infection. The authors' processing: Amplification of reference gene primers provided the estimated nucleated cell counts. Sequenced by immunoSEQ multiplex PCR; TCRdb stores in-frame clones only, minus some. From that table come the V and J calls and clone size; the DNA was used to work out D and trimming. Here the sample spans under 200,000 clones, 79% being singletons.

This chain links TRBV24-1 with TRBJ2-5; 8 bases are shared with TRBD2. This receptor was identified in a woman in her fifties or sixties with COVID-19, enrolled during active disease. Material for sequencing was peripheral blood. CDR3 sequence (DNA): TGTGCCACCAGTGATTTTAGGCTAGCGGGTGCCCAAGAGACCCAGTACTTC. Translation gives CATSDFRLAGAQETQYF.